One TCR beta chain is described in this entry. What it recognizes is unknown. With V trimmed by 3 bases and J by 5 bases, 7 bases remained unmatched. Germline CDR1 is MGHDK and CDR2 is SYGVNS. This CDR3 has 16 amino acids. TCR beta sequencing was performed on blood CD8+ and CD4+ T cells. TEMRA cells were FACS-enriched, unlike CD8+ and CD4+ T cells, which were negatively isolated. This sample was included in a study of CD8 T cells in Susac syndrome. Study results and limitations: As acknowledged by the study, its TCR sequencing and HLA analysis included a relatively small number of individuals.

After extraction with the RNeasy kit, about 0.5 to 1 ug of the RNA was reverse transcribed using random hexamers. MiXCR, applied by TCRdb to the immunoSEQ multiplex PCR reads, yields one record per CDR3 protein. Among 150,000 to 200,000 distinct CDR3 sequences listed, 93% were seen once. Specimen: CD4+ T cells from PBMCs. This sequence joins TRBV25-1 and TRBJ1-4; 9 positions match TRBD1. This TCR came from a human donor in good health. The CDR3 is CASSDLTGGGNEKLFF. The CDR3 region has the DNA TGTGCCAGCAGTGATCTTACAGGGGGCGGGAATGAAAAACTGTTTTTT.